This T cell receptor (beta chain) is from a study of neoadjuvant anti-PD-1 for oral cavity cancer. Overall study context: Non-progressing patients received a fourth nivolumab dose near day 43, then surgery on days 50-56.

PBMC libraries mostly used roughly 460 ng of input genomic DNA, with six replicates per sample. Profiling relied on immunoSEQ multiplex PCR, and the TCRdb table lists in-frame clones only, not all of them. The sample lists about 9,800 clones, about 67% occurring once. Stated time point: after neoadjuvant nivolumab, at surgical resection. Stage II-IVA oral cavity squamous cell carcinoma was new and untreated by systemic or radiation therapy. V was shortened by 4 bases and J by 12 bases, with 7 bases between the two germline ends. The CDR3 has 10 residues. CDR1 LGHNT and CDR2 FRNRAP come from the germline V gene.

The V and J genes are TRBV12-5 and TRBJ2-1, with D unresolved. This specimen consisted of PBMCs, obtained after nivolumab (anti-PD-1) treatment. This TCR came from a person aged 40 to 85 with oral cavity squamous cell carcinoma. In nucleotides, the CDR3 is TGTGCTAGTGGTTCGGTATGGCAGTTCTTC. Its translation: CASGSVWQFF.